The 17 T cell receptor beta chains in this list originate from one sample, sequenced in a study of blood T cell repertoires in COVID-19 (dated by TCRdb to 2020 to 2022). Library method: the immunoSEQ multiplex PCR assay. TCRdb limited this immuneACCESS table to in-frame rearrangements with V and J called. A share of clones is missing; checked studies link under half to unresolved V genes, and the rest is unexplained. The sample includes about 33,000 clones, with less than 90% observed a single time. Roughly a fifth of the sample goes to the ten largest clones. The sequencing input was peripheral blood. These receptor sequences come from a man between 65 and 79 years old with acute or convalescent COVID-19.

The gene calls are TRBV6-5 and TRBJ2-1, with no clear D. This CDR3 spans 12 amino acids. Germline-derived CDR1 and CDR2 are MNHEY and SVGAGI. V was cut by 5 bases and J by 3 bases, with 5 bases left in between. CDR3 in amino acids: CASSQLYNEQFF. CDR3 in DNA: TGTGCCAGCAGTCAACTCTACAATGAGCAGTTCTTC.

The chain uses TRBV9 and TRBJ2-3, with a weak D call TRBD2 (6 bases). CDR1 is SGDLS and CDR2 is YYNGEE in the germline V gene. V was trimmed by 1 base and J by 4 bases, leaving 16 bases between them. The CDR3 sequence is 16 residues long. The CDR3 protein is CASSVRERAPADTQYF. CDR3 coding DNA: TGTGCCAGCAGCGTACGGGAGCGGGCCCCCGCAGATACGCAGTATTTT. Together with reference TRBV9 and TRBJ2-3, the CDR3 gives the full variable domain: DSGVTQTPKHLITATGQRVTLRCSPRSGDLSVYWYQQSLDQGLQFLIQYYNGEERAKGNILERFSAQQFPDLHSELNLSSLELGDSALYFCASSVRERAPADTQYFGPGTRLTVL.

The chain links TRBV25-1 to TRBJ2-1; unclear D gene. CDR1 MGHDK and CDR2 SYGVNS come from the germline V gene. V was cut by 0 bases and J by 10 bases, with 7 bases left in between. This CDR3 is 12 amino acids long. The CDR3 loop is CASSEYLREQFF. In nucleotides, the CDR3 is TGTGCCAGCAGTGAATATTTGAGAGAGCAGTTCTTC.

This clone occurred once. The chain employs TRBV11-2 and TRBJ2-7; 7 nucleotides agree with TRBD2. The CDR3 is made up of 16 amino acids. With V trimmed by 1 base and J by 0 bases, 6 bases remained unmatched. The germline V gene has CDR1 SGHAT and CDR2 FQNNGV. The CDR3, as DNA: TGTGCCAGCAGCTTAGGCGGGAGCGGGATCTCCTACGAGCAGTACTTC. This gives the protein CASSLGGSGISYEQYF.

This clone occurred once. V gene TRBV4-3 combines with J gene TRBJ2-5; 7 bases are a match to TRBD1. The J segment lost 2 bases and the V segment lost 0 bases, leaving 3 bases of the junction unmatched. The CDR3 loop spans 15 amino acids. CDR1 and CDR2 (germline): LGHNA, YSLEER. CDR3 DNA: TGCGCCAGCAGCCAAGAAGGGACAGAACAAGAGACCCAGTACTTC. Protein sequence: CASSQEGTEQETQYF.

The V and J genes are TRBV6-2 or TRBV6-3 and TRBJ1-2; maybe TRBD1 (5 bases). Per the germline V gene, CDR1 is MNHEY and CDR2 is SVGEGT. The CDR3 has 12 amino acids. Deletions cut 6 bases from V and 8 bases from J, with 13 bases between. For the CDR3, the DNA is TGTGCCAGCAGCCCCAGGGAGGCGGGCTACACCTTC. It specifies CASSPREAGYTF.

The CDR3 sequence is CAISELAGAVEQYF. As DNA, the CDR3 is TGTGCCATCAGTGAACTAGCGGGAGCGGTCGAGCAGTACTTC. The chain employs TRBV10-3 and TRBJ2-7; 11 positions match TRBD2. CDR1 is ENHRY, CDR2 SYGVKD, per germline. The CDR3 has 14 amino acids. V trimming: 3 bases; J trimming: 6 bases; junction bases outside the gene matches: 4.

This clone was observed a few times. The gene calls are TRBV2 and TRBJ1-4, with D unclear. V gave up 4 bases and J gave up 6 bases, with 12 bases separating them. CDR1 and CDR2 from the germline V gene are SNHLY and FYNNEI. This CDR3 spans 14 amino acids. The CDR3 spells CASSAWEADEKLFF. DNA for the CDR3: TGTGCCAGCAGTGCCTGGGAGGCGGATGAAAAACTGTTTTTT.

The chain is built from TRBV15 and TRBJ2-3; 7 nucleotides match TRBD2. The CDR3 is 19 amino acids. From germline, CDR1 is LNHNV and CDR2 YYDKDF (reference sequence). Unmatched junction bases numbered 14, after V lost 0 bases and J lost 2 bases. The CDR3 DNA follows: TGTGCCACCAGCAGAGACGTTTCCGGACTAGATTTTGACACAGATACGCAGTATTTT. Translated: CATSRDVSGLDFDTDTQYF.

This clone was observed a single time. The J gene is TRBJ1-1, the V gene TRBV6-1; D is uncertain. Between the trimmed V and J ends, which lost 3 bases and 4 bases, there was a span of 12 bases. The CDR3 length is 14 residues. CDR1 and CDR2 (germline): MNHNS, SASEGT. CDR3 region: CASSEPSVRTEAFF. DNA of the CDR3: TGTGCCAGCAGTGAGCCGTCCGTGCGCACTGAAGCTTTCTTT.

CDR3 nucleotide sequence: TGTGCCAGCTTGAACCGGATATACGGGGGCACCGGGGAGCTGTTTTTT. Translating it yields CASLNRIYGGTGELFF. V and J are TRBV3-1 (or the pseudogene TRBV3-2) and TRBJ2-2; tentative D call: TRBD2 (6 bases). The CDR3 covers 16 residues. V was shortened by 8 bases and J by 4 bases, with 20 bases between the two germline ends. CDR1 is LGHDT, CDR2 YNNKEL, per germline (reference sequence).

J is TRBJ2-5 and V is TRBV2; TRBD2 agrees at 10 bases. Trimming took 4 bases from V and 1 from J; bases not matched to a gene: 6. Per the germline V gene, CDR1 is SNHLY and CDR2 is FYNNEI. This CDR3 has 16 amino acids. CDR3: CASSGTSGTLQETQYF. For the CDR3, the DNA is TGTGCCAGCAGTGGAACTAGCGGGACTCTCCAAGAGACCCAGTACTTC.

The chain has TRBV5-4 and TRBJ1-2; TRBD1 aligns across 7 bases. CDR3 length equals 15 residues. Germline V gives CDR1 SGHNT, CDR2 YYREEE (reference sequence). Germline trimming cut 0 bases from V and 5 bases from J; bases unmatched to any gene: 7. The CDR3 DNA reads TGTGCCAGCAGCTTGGCCAGGGGGTCGGGTTATGGCTACACCTTC. Its protein product is CASSLARGSGYGYTF. Full variable domain (rest looked up from reference TRBV5-4 and TRBJ1-2): ETGVTQSPTHLIKTRGQQVTLRCSSQSGHNTVSWYQQALGQGPQFIFQYYREEENGRGNFPPRFSGLQFPNYSSELNVNALELDDSALYLCASSLARGSGYGYTFGSGTRLTVV.

This chain connects TRBV9 to TRBJ2-5; 8 nucleotides line up with TRBD2. The CDR3 loop spans 17 amino acids. The germline CDR1 and CDR2 sequences are SGDLS and YYNGEE. The J segment lost 1 base and the V segment lost 3 bases, leaving 11 bases of the junction unmatched. The CDR3 DNA follows: TGTGCCAGCAGCGCCTCCGAGGAAGCGGGGGTCCAAGAGACCCAGTACTTC. It specifies CASSASEEAGVQETQYF.

This sequence joins TRBV9 and TRBJ2-7, with D maybe TRBD1 (6 bases). The germline CDR1 and CDR2 sequences are SGDLS and YYNGEE. Trimming removed 7 bases from V and 3 bases from J, with 11 bases in between. This CDR3 spans 12 amino acids. CDR3 amino acids: CASAGDDYEQYF. The CDR3 DNA is TGTGCCAGCGCAGGGGATGACTACGAGCAGTACTTC.

The chain uses TRBV4-2 and TRBJ2-7, with 11 bases identical to TRBD1. Trimming cost V 2 bases and J 2 bases; bases outside gene matches: 5. Germline V gene data show CDR1 as LGHNA and CDR2 as YNFKEQ. The CDR3 extends over 16 amino acids. The CDR3: CASSQRGTGGTYEQYF. CDR3 bases: TGTGCCAGCAGCCAACGAGGGACAGGGGGTACCTACGAGCAGTACTTC.

The CDR3 here is CASSPGTSGYNEQFF. The CDR3 DNA follows: TGTGCCAGCTCACCAGGGACTAGCGGATACAATGAGCAGTTCTTC. The V call is TRBV18, the J call TRBJ2-1; 11 bases align to TRBD2. Germline CDR1 KGHSH, CDR2 LQKENI. V was clipped by 2 bases and J by 4 bases; unmatched bases: 1. The CDR3 has 15 amino acids.